This TCR beta chain was found in a study of OX40 agonist ivuxolimab in advanced cancers. Study in general: The mean age was around 56 years, ranging from 23 to 79, with more than 70% of participants male.

On this clone: Its antigen is not known.

The germline gives CDR1 LNHDA, CDR2 SQIVND (reference sequence). The length of the CDR3 is 16 residues. V shed 6 bases, J shed 3 bases, and the junction held 10 bases outside the gene matches. Profiled with immunoSEQ multiplex PCR; TCRdb holds only in-frame clones, not every one. The sample shows about 48,000 clones, about 88% of them seen only once. Study-wide findings and caveats: Certain nonresponders additionally had low normalized T-cell clonal expansion. No determination was made of the antigen specificity of the expanded peripheral T cells. Clonal expansion by week 6 occurred in CD4+ and CD8+ blood T cells (at 0.1 to 3.0 mg/kg).

This chain joins TRBV19 and TRBJ1-1; TRBD1 agrees at 10 bases. The receptor comes from an adult with an advanced solid tumor such as melanoma, head and neck, liver or kidney cancer. The sequenced sample was CD4+ or CD8+ T cells sorted from blood, obtained in a trial of the OX40 agonist ivuxolimab. The CDR3 DNA follows: TGTGCCAGTAGGGACCCGGGACAGGGGTCGTACACTGAAGCTTTCTTT. Its protein product is CASRDPGQGSYTEAFF.